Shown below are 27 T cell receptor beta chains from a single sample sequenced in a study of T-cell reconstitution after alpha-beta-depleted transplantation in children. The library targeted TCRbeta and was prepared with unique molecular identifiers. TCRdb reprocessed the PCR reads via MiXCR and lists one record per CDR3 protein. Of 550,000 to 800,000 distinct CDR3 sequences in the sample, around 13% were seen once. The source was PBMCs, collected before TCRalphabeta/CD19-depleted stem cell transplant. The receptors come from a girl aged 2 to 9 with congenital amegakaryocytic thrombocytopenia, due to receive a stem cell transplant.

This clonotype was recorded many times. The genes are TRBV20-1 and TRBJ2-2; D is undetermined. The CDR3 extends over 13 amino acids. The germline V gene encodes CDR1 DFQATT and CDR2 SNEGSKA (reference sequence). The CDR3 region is CSARAFNTGELFF. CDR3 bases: TGCAGCGCCCGAGCATTCAACACCGGGGAGCTGTTTTTT.

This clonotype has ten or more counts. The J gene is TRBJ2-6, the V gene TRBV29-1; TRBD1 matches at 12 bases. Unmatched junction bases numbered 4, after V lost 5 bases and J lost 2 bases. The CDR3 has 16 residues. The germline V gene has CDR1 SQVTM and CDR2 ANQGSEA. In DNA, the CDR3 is TGCAGCGTTACCGGGACAGGGGGCACTGGGGCCAACGTCCTGACTTTC. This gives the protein CSVTGTGGTGANVLTF.

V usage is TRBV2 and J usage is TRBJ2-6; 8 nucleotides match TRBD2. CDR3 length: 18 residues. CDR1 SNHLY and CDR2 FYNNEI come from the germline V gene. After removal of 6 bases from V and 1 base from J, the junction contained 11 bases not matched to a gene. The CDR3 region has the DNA TGTGCCAGCAGGGCAGCGGGAGCATTACGATCTGGGGCCAACGTCCTGACTTTC. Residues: CASRAAGALRSGANVLTF.

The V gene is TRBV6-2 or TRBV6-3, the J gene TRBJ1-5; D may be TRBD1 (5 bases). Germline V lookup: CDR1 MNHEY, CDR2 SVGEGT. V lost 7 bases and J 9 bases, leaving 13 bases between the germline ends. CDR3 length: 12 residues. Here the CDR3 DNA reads TGTGCCAGCACAGGGACCGGGGGGCCCCAGCATTTT. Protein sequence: CASTGTGGPQHF.

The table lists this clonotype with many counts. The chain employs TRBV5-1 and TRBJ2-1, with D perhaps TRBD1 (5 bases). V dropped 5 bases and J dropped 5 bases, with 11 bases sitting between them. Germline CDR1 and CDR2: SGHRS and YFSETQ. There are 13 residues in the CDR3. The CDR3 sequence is CASRQDLNNEQFF. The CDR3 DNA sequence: TGCGCCAGCAGACAGGACCTAAACAATGAGCAGTTCTTC.

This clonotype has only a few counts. The CDR3 nucleotides read TGCAGTGCTAGAGTTAGGGCGGGAGGGCAGTTCTTC. Translating it yields CSARVRAGGQFF. J is TRBJ2-1 and V is TRBV20-1; 8 bases are shared with TRBD2. V lost 1 base to trimming and J lost 12 bases; unmatched junction nucleotides: 5. Germline loops: CDR1 DFQATT, CDR2 SNEGSKA (reference sequence). The CDR3 has 12 amino acids.

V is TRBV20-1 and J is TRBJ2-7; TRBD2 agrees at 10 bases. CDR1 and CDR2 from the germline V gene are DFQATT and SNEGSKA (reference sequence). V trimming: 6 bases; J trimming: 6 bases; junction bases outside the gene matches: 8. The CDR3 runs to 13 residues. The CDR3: CSANLAGVIEQYF. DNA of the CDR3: TGCAGTGCAAATCTAGCGGGAGTAATCGAGCAGTACTTC.

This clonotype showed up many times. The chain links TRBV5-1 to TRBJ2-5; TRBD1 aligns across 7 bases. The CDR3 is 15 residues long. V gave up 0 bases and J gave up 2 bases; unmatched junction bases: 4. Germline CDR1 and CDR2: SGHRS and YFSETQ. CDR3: CASSLEGRGQETQYF. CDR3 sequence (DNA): TGCGCCAGCAGCTTGGAGGGCAGGGGGCAAGAGACCCAGTACTTC.

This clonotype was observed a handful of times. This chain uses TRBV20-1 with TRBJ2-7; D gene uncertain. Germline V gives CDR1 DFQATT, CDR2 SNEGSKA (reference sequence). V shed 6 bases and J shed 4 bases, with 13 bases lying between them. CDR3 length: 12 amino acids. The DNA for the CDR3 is TGCAGTGCCGGAAAGACGGAGTACGAGCAGTACTTC. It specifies CSAGKTEYEQYF.

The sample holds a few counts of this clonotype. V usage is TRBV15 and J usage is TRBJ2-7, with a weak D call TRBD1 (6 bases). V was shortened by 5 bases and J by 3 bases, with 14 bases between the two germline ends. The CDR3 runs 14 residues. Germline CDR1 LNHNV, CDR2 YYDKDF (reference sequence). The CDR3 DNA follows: TGTGCCACCAGCGGACTGGGACAAATCTACGAGCAGTACTTC. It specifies CATSGLGQIYEQYF.

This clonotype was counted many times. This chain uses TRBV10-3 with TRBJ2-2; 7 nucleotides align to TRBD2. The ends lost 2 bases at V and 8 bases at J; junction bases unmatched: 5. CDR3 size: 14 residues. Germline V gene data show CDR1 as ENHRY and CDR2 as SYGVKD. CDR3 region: CAISELAARGELFF. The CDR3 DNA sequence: TGTGCCATCAGTGAGCTAGCGGCACGAGGGGAGCTGTTTTTT.

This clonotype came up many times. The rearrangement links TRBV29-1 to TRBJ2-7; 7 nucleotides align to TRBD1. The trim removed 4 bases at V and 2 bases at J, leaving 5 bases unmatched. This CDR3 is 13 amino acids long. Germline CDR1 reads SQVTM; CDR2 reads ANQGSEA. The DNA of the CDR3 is TGCAGCGTTGCTCGGGACAGCCCCTACGAGCAGTACTTC. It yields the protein CSVARDSPYEQYF.

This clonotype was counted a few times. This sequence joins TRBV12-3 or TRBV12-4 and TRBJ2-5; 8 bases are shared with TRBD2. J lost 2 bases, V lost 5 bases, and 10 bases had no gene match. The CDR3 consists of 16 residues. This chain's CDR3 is CASSLGRREAQETQYF. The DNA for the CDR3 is TGTGCCAGCAGTCTCGGCAGGCGGGAGGCTCAAGAGACCCAGTACTTC.

Written as DNA, the CDR3 is TGCGCCAGCAGCTCGGTGTACATGAACACTGAAGCTTTCTTT. It translates to CASSSVYMNTEAFF. The chain employs TRBV5-1 and TRBJ1-1; D gene unclear. Germline V gene data show CDR1 as SGHRS and CDR2 as YFSETQ. The CDR3 sequence is 14 residues long. V was clipped by 3 bases and J by 0 bases, with 9 bases between them.

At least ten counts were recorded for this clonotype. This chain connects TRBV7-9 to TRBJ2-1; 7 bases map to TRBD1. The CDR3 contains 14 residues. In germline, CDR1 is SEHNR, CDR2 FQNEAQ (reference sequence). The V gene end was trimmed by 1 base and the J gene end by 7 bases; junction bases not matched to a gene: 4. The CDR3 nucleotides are TGTGCCAGCAGCTTAGTTACAGGGGAGAATGAGCAGTTCTTC. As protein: CASSLVTGENEQFF.

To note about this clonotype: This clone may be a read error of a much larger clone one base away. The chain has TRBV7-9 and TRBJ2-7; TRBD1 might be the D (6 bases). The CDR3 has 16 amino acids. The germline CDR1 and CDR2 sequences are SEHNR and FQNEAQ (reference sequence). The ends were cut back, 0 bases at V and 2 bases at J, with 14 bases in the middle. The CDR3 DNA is TGTGCCAGCAGCTTAGCGTACGTACAGGGAACCTACGAGCAGTACTTC. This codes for CASSLAYVQGTYEQYF.

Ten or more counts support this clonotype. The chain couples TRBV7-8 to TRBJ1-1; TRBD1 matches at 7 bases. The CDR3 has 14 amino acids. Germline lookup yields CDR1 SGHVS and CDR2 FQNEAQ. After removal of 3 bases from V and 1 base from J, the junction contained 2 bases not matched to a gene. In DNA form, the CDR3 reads TGTGCCAGCAGCTTTAGGGGGCCGAACACTGAAGCTTTCTTT. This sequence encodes CASSFRGPNTEAFF.

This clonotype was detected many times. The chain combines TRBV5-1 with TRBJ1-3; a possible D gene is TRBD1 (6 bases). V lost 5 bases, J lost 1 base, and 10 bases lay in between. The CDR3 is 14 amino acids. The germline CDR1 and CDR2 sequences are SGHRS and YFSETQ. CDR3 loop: CASSTGTSGNTIYF. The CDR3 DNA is TGCGCCAGCAGTACAGGGACATCTGGAAACACCATATATTTT. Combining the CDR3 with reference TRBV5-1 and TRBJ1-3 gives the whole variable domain KAGVTQTPRYLIKTRGQQVTLSCSPISGHRSVSWYQQTPGQGLQFLFEYFSETQRNKGNFPGRFSGRQFSNSRSEMNVSTLELGDSALYLCASSTGTSGNTIYFGEGSWLTVV.

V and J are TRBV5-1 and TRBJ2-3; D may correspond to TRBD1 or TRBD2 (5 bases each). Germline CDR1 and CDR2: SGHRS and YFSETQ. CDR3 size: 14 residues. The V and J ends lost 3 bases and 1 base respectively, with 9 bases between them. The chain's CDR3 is CASSSRDRTDTQYF. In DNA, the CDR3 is TGCGCCAGCAGCTCCAGGGACCGCACAGATACGCAGTATTTT. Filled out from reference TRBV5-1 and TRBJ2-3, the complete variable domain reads KAGVTQTPRYLIKTRGQQVTLSCSPISGHRSVSWYQQTPGQGLQFLFEYFSETQRNKGNFPGRFSGRQFSNSRSEMNVSTLELGDSALYLCASSSRDRTDTQYFGPGTRLTVL.

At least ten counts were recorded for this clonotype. Written as DNA, the CDR3 is TGCAGTGCTCTATCCCAACAGGGGCGTAGTCCGTCAGAGCAGTACTTC. Amino acids: CSALSQQGRSPSEQYF. The V call is TRBV20-1, the J call TRBJ2-7; 7 bases map to TRBD1. CDR1 and CDR2 (germline): DFQATT, SNEGSKA (reference sequence). Trimming cost V 5 bases and J 7 bases; bases outside gene matches: 20. This CDR3 has 16 residues.

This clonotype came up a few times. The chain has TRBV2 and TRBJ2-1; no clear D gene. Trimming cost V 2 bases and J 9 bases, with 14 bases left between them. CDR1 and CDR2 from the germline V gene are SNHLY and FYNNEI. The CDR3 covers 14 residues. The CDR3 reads CASSEQAFRSEQFF. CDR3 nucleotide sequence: TGTGCCAGCAGTGAACAGGCGTTCCGCAGTGAGCAGTTCTTC. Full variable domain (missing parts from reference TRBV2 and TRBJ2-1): EPEVTQTPSHQVTQMGQEVILRCVPISNHLYFYWYRQILGQKVEFLVSFYNNEISEKSEIFDDQFSVERPDGSNFTLKIRSTKLEDSAMYFCASSEQAFRSEQFFGPGTRLTVL.

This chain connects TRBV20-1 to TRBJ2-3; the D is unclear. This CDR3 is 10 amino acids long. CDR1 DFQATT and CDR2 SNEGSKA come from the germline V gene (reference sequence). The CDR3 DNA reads TGCACCGGGAGCACAGATACGCAGTATTTT. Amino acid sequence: CTGSTDTQYF.

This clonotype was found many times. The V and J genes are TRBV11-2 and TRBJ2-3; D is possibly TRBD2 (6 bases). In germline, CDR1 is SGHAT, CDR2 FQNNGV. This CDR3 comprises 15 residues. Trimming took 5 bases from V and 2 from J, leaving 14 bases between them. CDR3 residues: CASSPGLGVTDTQYF. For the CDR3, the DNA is TGTGCCAGCAGCCCGGGACTGGGGGTCACAGATACGCAGTATTTT.

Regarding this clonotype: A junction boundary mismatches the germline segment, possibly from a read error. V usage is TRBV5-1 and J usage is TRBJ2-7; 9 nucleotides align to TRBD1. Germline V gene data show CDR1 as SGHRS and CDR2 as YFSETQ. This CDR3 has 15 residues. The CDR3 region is CASSFDGTGSDEQHF. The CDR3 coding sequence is TGCGCCAGCAGCTTTGATGGGACAGGGTCCGACGAGCAGCACTTC.

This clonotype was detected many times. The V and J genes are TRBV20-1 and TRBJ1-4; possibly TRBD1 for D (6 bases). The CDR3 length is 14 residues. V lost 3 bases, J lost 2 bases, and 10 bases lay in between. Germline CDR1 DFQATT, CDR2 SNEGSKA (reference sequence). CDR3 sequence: CSASQGYTNEKLFF. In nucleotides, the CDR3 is TGCAGTGCTAGTCAGGGGTACACTAATGAAAAACTGTTTTTT.

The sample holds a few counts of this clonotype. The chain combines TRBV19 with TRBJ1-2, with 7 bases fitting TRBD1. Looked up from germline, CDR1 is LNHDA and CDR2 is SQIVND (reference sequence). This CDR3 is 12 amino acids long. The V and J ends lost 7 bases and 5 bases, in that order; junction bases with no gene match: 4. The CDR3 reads CASTKTGYGYTF. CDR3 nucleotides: TGTGCCAGTACCAAGACAGGGTATGGCTACACCTTC. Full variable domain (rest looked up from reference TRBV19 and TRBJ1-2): DGGITQSPKYLFRKEGQNVTLSCEQNLNHDAMYWYRQDPGQGLRLIYYSQIVNDFQKGDIAEGYSVSREKKESFPLTVTSAQKNPTAFYLCASTKTGYGYTFGSGTRLTVV.

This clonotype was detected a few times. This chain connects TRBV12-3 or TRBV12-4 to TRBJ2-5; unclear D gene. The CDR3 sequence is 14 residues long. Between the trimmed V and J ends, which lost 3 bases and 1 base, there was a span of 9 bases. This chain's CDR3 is CASSFLSVQETQYF. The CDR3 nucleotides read TGTGCCAGCAGTTTTCTAAGCGTCCAAGAGACCCAGTACTTC.